This TCR beta chain was documented in a study of cytomegalovirus exposure and HLA in healthy donors. Study-wide background: Researchers previously reported finding about 110 million unique TCR beta sequences from roughly 180 million T cells.

Overall study findings and caveats: Later analysis associated a missense DCLRE1C variant with TCR beta V- and J-gene trimming. Cytomegalovirus-associated status was assigned to about 170 TCR beta chains.

The CDR3 spans 14 residues. Germline lookup yields CDR1 SGHRS and CDR2 YFSETQ. V shed 7 bases and J shed 3 bases, with 16 bases lying between them. A word on this clone: Its antigen remains unidentified.

PCR employed 60 Vbeta and 13 Jbeta primers. The protocol was immunoSEQ multiplex PCR, while the TCRdb copy is restricted to in-frame clones and leaves out a portion. The sample records 55,000 to 80,000 clones, 85% being singletons. This sequence joins TRBV5-1 and TRBJ2-5, with D perhaps matching TRBD1 (6 bases). Material for sequencing was PBMCs. The clonotype comes from a female donor in good health and CMV-seronegative. The CDR3 nucleotides are TGCGCCAGCTCGGACAGCTACCGAAAAGAGACCCAGTACTTC. Translated: CASSDSYRKETQYF.